This entry describes one T cell receptor beta chain. Its antigen remains unidentified. These data come from a study of CXCR3-negative and CXCR3-positive naive CD8 T cells. Study findings and constraints: Comparably high diversity was seen in both naive subsets, and much lower diversity in memory CD8+ cells. Cryopreserved cells partially lost CXCR3 expression, and fresh PBMCs were used in most assays.

Investigators sorted each CD8+ T cell subset in triplicate, taking 300,000 cells each time. By phenotype, naive CD8+ T cells were CD45RO-CCR7+CD27+CD95-. UMI-labeled 5' RACE yielded the TRB cDNA libraries. TCRdb re-called the 5' RACE reads; every CDR3 protein appears as one record, without DNA. The data show 50,000 to 65,000 distinct CDR3 sequences, and the top ten clones hold around 1.5%. The CDR3 is made up of 15 amino acids. Germline values: CDR1 SGHVS, CDR2 FQNEAQ. Sequencing used naive CXCR3- CD8+ T cells from blood. This sample's subset: CD45RO-CCR7+CD27+CD95- naive CD8+ T cells lacking CXCR3 (TNR3-). The TCR originated in a human donor in good health. Some clones in this sample may be carry-over from other donors' samples. The rearrangement joins TRBV7-8 to TRBJ2-3; checking the TCRdb D call of TRBD1 is not possible without DNA. The CDR3 region is CASSVTGAGTDTQYF.